A selection of T cell receptor beta chains follows, all from one sample in a study of blood T cell repertoires in COVID-19. TCRdb's table, derived via immunoSEQ multiplex PCR, lists solely in-frame clones and lacks some. The sample lists roughly 100,000 clones, roughly 85% seen once, with 1.5% to 2% in the top ten. What was sequenced was peripheral blood. These receptors originate from a woman between 65 and 79 years old with active or convalescent COVID-19. Both conserved end residues are part of each CDR3.

>TRBV29-1
CSVGQGGSSNTIYF
>TRBV3-1/TRBV3-2
CASSPRDTEAFF
>TRBV9
CASSAKESGKTYEQYF
>TRBV7-2
CASSLSGQGGQPQHF
>TRBV7-2
CASSLGLHGGLQETQYF
>TRBV6-2/TRBV6-3
CASSLSGGPTDTQYF
>TRBV6-5
CASSRAGDDTQYF
>TRBV5-8
CASSPPGQQTGELFF
>TRBV11-2
CASSFDRLQGEAFF
>TRBV18
CASSPFGQNTGELFF
>TRBV6-2/TRBV6-3
CASSYQGKSNGYTF
>TRBV7-2
CASSSPGLGVQETQYF
>TRBV20-1
CSASPGTSGTFQETQYF
>TRBV9
CASSARGGTGNEQFF
>TRBV2
CASYLAAGYGYTF
>TRBV29-1
CSVLFAGIEQFF
>TRBV5-8
CASSFVASGRAAHTQYF
>TRBV28
CASSRQASYEQYF
>TRBV28
CASSLSLGQGRAQYF
>TRBV15
CATSRGLSGRGYTF
>TRBV5-6
CASSLRTGDHSPLHF
>TRBV7-9
CASSLLQDAGYTF
>TRBV5-4
CASSTPWTSGGAGELFF
>TRBV11-2
CASSLDSGWLGSEQFF
>TRBV12-3/TRBV12-4
CASRVSGNYEQYF
>TRBV6-5
CASSGQFSSYEQYF
>TRBV3-1/TRBV3-2
CASSQDWESNSPLHF
>TRBV5-4
CASSQANSLEKLFF
>TRBV9
CASSLGQGVTSPLHF
>TRBV29-1
CSVASGGLYGYTF
>TRBV27
CASTTTGNYGYTF
>TRBV5-1
CASSLVPGTDTNEQFF
>TRBV9
CASSVGLQGSEAFF
>TRBV28
CASSGSTRLGAEAFF
>TRBV24-1
CATSDPHQAVGYTF
>TRBV18
CASSPSSQPGVAKNIQYF
>TRBV2
CASSASGGRETQYF
>TRBV11-3
CASSLGGGTSGSGELFF
>TRBV7-9
CASSPSSGGNEQFF
>TRBV7-6
CASSLVVGAVDTQYF
>TRBV2
CASSVDSLNTEAFF
>TRBV28
CASGQVYGYTF
>TRBV6-6
CASSETGIYGYTF
>TRBV18
CASSPGSHNEQFF
>TRBV9
CASSVGSVSTDTQYF
>TRBV5-4
CASSLGGAPVENYGYTF
>TRBV10-2
CASSDSGRKGEQYF